One T cell receptor (beta chain) is described in this entry. What it binds is not known. Only in-frame clones appear in the TCRdb table, and some are missing; sequencing was by immunoSEQ multiplex PCR. The sample consists of 120,000 to 150,000 clones, about 82% of them appearing once. The source of the sample is a study of T cell responses to AZD1222 COVID-19 vaccine. Findings and limits, study-wide: Regions 160-218 and 743-854 held dominance among vaccine-associated CD4 TCRs, which spanned spike. Donor demographics were predominantly white British with a female majority; clonal diversity may be underestimated. There were repertoire samples only from the period after the peak T cell response.

Unmatched junction bases numbered 12, after V lost 8 bases and J lost 4 bases. Germline lookup yields CDR1 SGHVS and CDR2 FNYEAQ. The length of the CDR3 is 16 residues. The sample was peripheral blood, taken 28 days after the second AZD1222 dose. The sequence came from an adult who received the AZD1222 COVID-19 vaccine. The rearrangement joins TRBV7-6 to TRBJ1-1; 11 positions agree with TRBD1. In DNA, the CDR3 is TGTGCCAGCGGCCGGGCCGGGACAGGGGGGTTCACTGAAGCTTTCTTT. Its protein is CASGRAGTGGFTEAFF.